These 22 T cell receptor beta chains came from one sample sequenced in a study of blood T cell repertoires in COVID-19 (dated by TCRdb to 2019 to 2021). Library construction relied on the immunoSEQ multiplex PCR assay. TCRdb mirrors the immuneACCESS table, restricted to in-frame sequences. Some clones are absent from its copies; in checked studies, under half trace to an unresolved V gene, and the reason for the others is unknown. The sample table contains approximately 46,000 clones; only one count was recorded for over 65% of them. Jointly, the top ten make up 10% to 15% of the sample. The source material was peripheral blood. The receptors stem from a human donor in a cohort sampled during active COVID-19.

This clone has just a few counts. The V gene is TRBV6-5, the J gene TRBJ1-2; 10 bases map to TRBD1. Germline V CDR1 and CDR2: MNHEY, SVGAGI. V shed 4 bases, J shed 4 bases, and the junction held 6 bases outside the gene matches. The CDR3 has 15 residues. This CDR3 reads CASSSLTGGLYGYTF. The DNA for the CDR3 is TGTGCCAGCAGTTCCCTGACAGGGGGCCTCTATGGCTACACCTTC.

The chain recombines TRBV6-6 with TRBJ1-1; D gene uncertain. Trimming took off 5 bases at V and 8 bases at J, with 12 bases between the two ends. The CDR3 is 12 amino acids. CDR1 and CDR2 (germline): MNHNY, SVGAGI (reference sequence). CDR3 protein: CASSMWRGEAFF. The CDR3 bases are TGTGCCAGCAGTATGTGGAGAGGGGAAGCTTTCTTT.

CDR3 loop: CASSLGGDRTEAFF. The CDR3, as DNA: TGCGCCAGCAGCTTAGGGGGGGATCGCACTGAAGCTTTCTTT. V is TRBV5-1 and J is TRBJ1-1; D is possibly TRBD1 (6 bases). V was pared by 2 bases and J by 4 bases, with 12 bases between. Per the germline V gene, CDR1 is SGHRS and CDR2 is YFSETQ. CDR3 size: 14 residues.

This clone came up a few times. The CDR3 sequence is CASRRQGDNQPQHF. As DNA, the CDR3 is TGTGCCAGTAGGAGACAGGGTGACAATCAGCCCCAGCATTTT. This chain uses TRBV19 with TRBJ1-5; 7 bases are a match to TRBD1. V was clipped by 6 bases and J by 3 bases; unmatched bases: 5. The CDR3 is made up of 14 amino acids. Germline-derived CDR1 and CDR2 are LNHDA and SQIVND (reference sequence).

The chain combines TRBV7-9 with TRBJ2-3; no reliable D call. CDR1 SEHNR and CDR2 FQNEAQ come from the germline V gene (reference sequence). The length of the CDR3 is 17 residues. V was pared by 2 bases and J by 4 bases, with 19 bases between. The CDR3 here is CASSLLSASTEADTQYF. DNA for the CDR3: TGTGCCAGCAGCTTATTATCCGCGTCCACCGAGGCAGATACGCAGTATTTT.

The J gene is TRBJ1-4, the V gene TRBV30, with TRBD1 matching 8 bases. Germline V lookup: CDR1 GTSNPN, CDR2 SVGIG (reference sequence). There are 13 residues in the CDR3. With V trimmed by 5 bases and J by 13 bases, 12 bases remained unmatched. The CDR3 reads CAWSGTGGGLLFF. Written as DNA, the CDR3 is TGTGCCTGGTCCGGGACAGGCGGAGGGTTACTGTTTTTT. Full variable domain (rest looked up from reference TRBV30 and TRBJ1-4): SQTIHQWPATLVQPVGSPLSLECTVEGTSNPNLYWYRQAAGRGLQLLFYSVGIGQISSEVPQNLSASRPQDRQFILSSKKLLLSDSGFYLCAWSGTGGGLLFFGSGTQLSVL.

The chain joins TRBV5-1 to TRBJ2-5; no clear D. Germline V gene sequence: CDR1 SGHRS, CDR2 YFSETQ. This CDR3 spans 14 amino acids. Trimming removed 3 bases at V and 5 bases at J, with 14 bases between. CDR3 region: CASSSLTARETQYF. CDR3 nucleotide sequence: TGCGCCAGCAGCTCCCTAACCGCGCGGGAGACCCAGTACTTC.

This rearrangement joins TRBV28 to TRBJ1-1, with D hard to call. CDR3 length: 15 residues. CDR1 MDHEN and CDR2 SYDVKM come from the germline V gene. Trimming took off 5 bases at V and 3 bases at J, with 16 bases between the two ends. The CDR3 reads CASSIYSRVDTEAFF. CDR3 sequence (DNA): TGTGCCAGCAGTATCTACTCGCGAGTGGACACTGAAGCTTTCTTT.

As concerns this clone: A junction boundary mismatches the germline segment, possibly from a read error. The rearrangement joins TRBV20-1 to TRBJ1-4, with unresolved D. The CDR3 totals 12 residues. Germline assignment: CDR1 DFQATT and CDR2 SNEGSKA (reference sequence). Here the CDR3 reads CSASGGNIYPVF. Written as DNA, the CDR3 is TGCAGTGCTAGTGGAGGAAATATTTACCCTGTTTTT.

The chain couples TRBV3-1 (or the pseudogene TRBV3-2) to TRBJ2-7, with D possibly matching TRBD1 (6 bases). The CDR3 sequence is 16 residues long. Trimming took 0 bases from V and 0 from J, leaving 12 bases between them. The V gene's germline CDR1 is LGHDT and CDR2 YNNKEL (reference sequence). The CDR3 loop reads CASSQDRDTGSYEQYF. The CDR3 DNA sequence: TGTGCCAGCAGCCAAGATCGGGACACGGGCTCCTACGAGCAGTACTTC.

The gene calls are TRBV4-1 and TRBJ1-3; no clear D. V was trimmed by 4 bases and J by 0 bases, leaving 19 bases between them. Germline V lookup: CDR1 MGHRA, CDR2 YSYEKL. The CDR3 is made up of 18 amino acids. The CDR3 is CASSREQHTEFSGNTIYF. The CDR3 nucleotides are TGCGCCAGCAGCCGAGAACAGCATACAGAATTCTCTGGAAACACCATATATTTT.

The gene calls are TRBV7-2 and TRBJ1-2, with 8 bases matching TRBD1. This CDR3 is 14 amino acids long. V shed 3 bases, J shed 7 bases, and the junction held 7 bases outside the gene matches. Germline values: CDR1 SGHTA, CDR2 FQGNSA. The CDR3 loop is CASSFDRGWGGYTF. DNA for the CDR3: TGTGCCAGCAGCTTCGACAGGGGCTGGGGTGGCTACACCTTC.

The count of this clone is one. The V gene is TRBV19, the J gene TRBJ1-1, with a weak D call TRBD1 (6 bases). This CDR3 region has 13 residues. CDR1 is LNHDA, CDR2 SQIVND, per germline (reference sequence). V was shortened by 4 bases and J by 8 bases, with 14 bases between the two germline ends. The CDR3: CASSTPTGSEAFF. CDR3 DNA: TGTGCCAGTAGTACCCCTACAGGGTCGGAAGCTTTCTTT.

The gene calls are TRBV11-2 and TRBJ1-1; weak D call: TRBD1 (5 bases). The CDR3 contains 15 residues. The V end lost 5 bases, the J end lost 1 base, and 14 bases lay between the germline ends. Germline V gives CDR1 SGHAT, CDR2 FQNNGV. CDR3 nucleotides: TGTGCCAGCAGCCAGGGAGGGAACTGGAACACTGAAGCTTTCTTT. Its translation is CASSQGGNWNTEAFF.

The V call is TRBV7-3, the J call TRBJ1-1, with a tentative D call TRBD1 (6 bases). V shed 2 bases and J shed 0 bases, with 10 bases lying between them. CDR1 is SGHTA and CDR2 is FQGTGA in the germline V gene. The CDR3 has 15 residues. CDR3 amino acids: CASSLSRGMNTEAFF. CDR3 DNA sequence: TGTGCCAGCAGCTTATCAAGGGGGATGAACACTGAAGCTTTCTTT.

The V gene is TRBV18, the J gene TRBJ1-3, with D hard to call. Germline V lookup: CDR1 KGHSH, CDR2 LQKENI. Trimming cost V 3 bases and J 0 bases, with 12 bases left between them. The CDR3 contains 16 residues. In nucleotides, the CDR3 is TGTGCCAGCTCACCTCCGGTTGTGAGCTCTGGAAACACCATATATTTT. Translation: CASSPPVVSSGNTIYF.

The chain recombines TRBV4-2 with TRBJ1-2, with unresolved D. The germline CDR1 and CDR2 sequences are LGHNA and YNFKEQ. Deletions cut 3 bases from V and 1 base from J, with 9 bases between. CDR3 length: 14 amino acids. Here the CDR3 DNA reads TGTGCCAGCAGCCACTACTATAATAACTATGGCTACACCTTC. Translation gives CASSHYYNNYGYTF.

The chain carries TRBV6-1 and TRBJ2-7, with TRBD2 matching over 8 bases. The CDR3 extends over 14 amino acids. J was trimmed by 5 bases and V by 3 bases; bases with no gene match: 6. Germline V gives CDR1 MNHNS, CDR2 SASEGT. The CDR3 DNA reads TGTGCCAGCAGTGAGCGTCCGGGGGGGCACGAGCAGTACTTC. Translated, it gives CASSERPGGHEQYF.

The chain employs TRBV7-8 and TRBJ1-2, with unresolved D. Germline V CDR1 and CDR2: SGHVS, FQNEAQ. Trimming took 1 base from V and 2 from J, leaving 14 bases between them. There are 16 residues in the CDR3. CDR3 protein: CASSLVGASLNYGYTF. The DNA of the CDR3 is TGTGCCAGCAGCTTAGTCGGCGCTAGCCTAAACTATGGCTACACCTTC. The variable domain in full, completed from reference TRBV7-8 and TRBJ1-2, reads GAGVSQSPRYKVAKRGQDVALRCDPISGHVSLFWYQQALGQGPEFLTYFQNEAQLDKSGLPSDRFFAERPEGSVSTLKIQRTQQEDSAVYLCASSLVGASLNYGYTFGSGTRLTVV.

In its sample, this clone is medium-sized (0.01 to 0.1%). The V and J genes are TRBV9 and TRBJ1-4; D perhaps matches TRBD1 (6 bases). V lost 7 bases and J lost 5, with 9 bases in between. From germline, CDR1 is SGDLS and CDR2 YYNGEE. CDR3 size: 12 residues. The CDR3 protein is CASGDMNEKLFF. The CDR3 coding sequence is TGTGCCAGCGGGGACATGAATGAAAAACTGTTTTTT.

V usage is TRBV7-8 and J usage is TRBJ1-3; 8 bases map to TRBD1. V lost 5 bases and J lost 0; bases outside the gene matches: 3. The CDR3 has 15 amino acids. The germline gives CDR1 SGHVS, CDR2 FQNEAQ. As DNA, the CDR3 is TGTGCCAGCAGCCCGGACAGGGCCTCTGGAAACACCATATATTTT. It translates to CASSPDRASGNTIYF.

This chain uses TRBV5-4 with TRBJ2-7; D may be TRBD1 (6 bases). The CDR3 contains 17 residues. Germline-derived CDR1 and CDR2 are SGHNT and YYREEE (reference sequence). The V end lost 1 base, the J end lost 5 bases, and 22 bases lay between the germline ends. CDR3 DNA sequence: TGTGCCAGCAGCTTGCAAGTCGGTGGCAGGGGCGGCAACGAGCAGTACTTC. This gives the protein CASSLQVGGRGGNEQYF.